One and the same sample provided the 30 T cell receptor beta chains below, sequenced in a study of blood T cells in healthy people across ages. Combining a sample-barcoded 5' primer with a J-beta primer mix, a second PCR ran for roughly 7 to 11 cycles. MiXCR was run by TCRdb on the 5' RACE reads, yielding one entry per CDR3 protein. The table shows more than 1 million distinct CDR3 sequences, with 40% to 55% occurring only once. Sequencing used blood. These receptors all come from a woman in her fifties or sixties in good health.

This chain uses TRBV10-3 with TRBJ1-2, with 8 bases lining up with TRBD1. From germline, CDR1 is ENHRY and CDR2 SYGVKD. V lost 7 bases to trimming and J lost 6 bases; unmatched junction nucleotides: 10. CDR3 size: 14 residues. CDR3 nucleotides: TGTGCCATCATGCCGGACAGGGTAGCGGATGGCTACACCTTC. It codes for CAIMPDRVADGYTF.

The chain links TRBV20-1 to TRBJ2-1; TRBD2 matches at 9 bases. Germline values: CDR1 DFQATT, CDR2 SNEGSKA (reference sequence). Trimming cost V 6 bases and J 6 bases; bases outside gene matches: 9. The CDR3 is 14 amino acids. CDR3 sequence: CSADPGLALNEQFF. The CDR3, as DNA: TGCAGTGCCGACCCGGGACTAGCTCTCAATGAGCAGTTCTTC.

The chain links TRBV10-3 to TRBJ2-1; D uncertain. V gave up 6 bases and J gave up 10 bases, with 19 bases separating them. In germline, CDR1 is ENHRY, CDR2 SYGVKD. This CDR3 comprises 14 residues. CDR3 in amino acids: CAIRGGQHIREQFF. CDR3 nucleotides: TGTGCCATCAGGGGCGGCCAACATATTAGGGAGCAGTTCTTC.

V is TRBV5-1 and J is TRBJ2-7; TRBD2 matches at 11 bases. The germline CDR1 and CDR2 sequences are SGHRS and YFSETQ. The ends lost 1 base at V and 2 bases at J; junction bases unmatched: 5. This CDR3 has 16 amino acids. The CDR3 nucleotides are TGCGCCAGCAGCTTGACTAGCGGGAGTGCGACCTACGAGCAGTACTTC. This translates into CASSLTSGSATYEQYF.

The chain's CDR3 is CASLPWRGGVDEQFF. CDR3 bases: TGTGCCAGCCTCCCCTGGAGGGGAGGTGTGGATGAGCAGTTCTTC. The chain uses TRBV27 and TRBJ2-1; D might be TRBD2 (6 bases). Germline CDR1 and CDR2: MNHEY and SMNVEV (reference sequence). Deletions cut 8 bases from V and 8 bases from J, with 22 bases between. The CDR3 has 15 amino acids.

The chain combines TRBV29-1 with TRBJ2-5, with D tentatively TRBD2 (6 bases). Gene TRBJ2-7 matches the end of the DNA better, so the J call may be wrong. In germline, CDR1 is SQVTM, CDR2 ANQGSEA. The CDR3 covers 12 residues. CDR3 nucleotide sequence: TGCAGCGGGGGACTGAACGCCTACGAGCAGTACTTC. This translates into CSGGLNAYEQYF.

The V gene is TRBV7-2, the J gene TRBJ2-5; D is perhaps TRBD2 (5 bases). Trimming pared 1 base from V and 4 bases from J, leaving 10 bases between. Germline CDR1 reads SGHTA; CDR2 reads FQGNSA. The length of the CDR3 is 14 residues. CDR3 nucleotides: TGTGCCAGCAGCTTAGAATCTAGCAGAGAGACCCAGTACTTC. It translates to CASSLESSRETQYF.

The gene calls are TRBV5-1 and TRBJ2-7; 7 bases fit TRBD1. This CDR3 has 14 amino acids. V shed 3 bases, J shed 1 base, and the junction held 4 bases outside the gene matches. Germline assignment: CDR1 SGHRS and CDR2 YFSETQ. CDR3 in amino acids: CASSSTGMSYEQYF. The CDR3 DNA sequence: TGCGCCAGCAGCTCGACAGGGATGTCCTACGAGCAGTACTTC.

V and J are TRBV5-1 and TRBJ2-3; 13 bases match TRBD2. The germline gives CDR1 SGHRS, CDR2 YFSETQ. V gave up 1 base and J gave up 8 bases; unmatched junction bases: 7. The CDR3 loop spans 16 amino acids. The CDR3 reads CASSLTLAGGRGTQYF. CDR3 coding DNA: TGCGCCAGCAGCTTGACACTAGCGGGAGGGAGAGGTACGCAGTATTTT.

The CDR3 spells CASSQNPGGVYEQYF. CDR3 DNA sequence: TGTGCCAGCAGCCAGAACCCGGGGGGCGTCTACGAGCAGTACTTC. V gene TRBV3-1 combines with J gene TRBJ2-7; a weak D match, TRBD2 (7 bases). The germline gives CDR1 LGHDT, CDR2 YNNKEL (reference sequence). V was shortened by 3 bases and J by 3 bases, with 15 bases between the two germline ends. The CDR3 runs to 15 residues.

CDR3 coding DNA: TGTGCCAGCAGCCCGGGGGATAGCGGGTGGGGATGGGAGACCCAGTACTTC. This translates into CASSPGDSGWGWETQYF. V is TRBV4-2 and J is TRBJ2-5; 7 positions agree with TRBD2. V shed 4 bases and J 5 bases; nucleotides not matched to a gene: 16. Germline values: CDR1 LGHNA, CDR2 YNFKEQ. CDR3 length equals 17 residues.

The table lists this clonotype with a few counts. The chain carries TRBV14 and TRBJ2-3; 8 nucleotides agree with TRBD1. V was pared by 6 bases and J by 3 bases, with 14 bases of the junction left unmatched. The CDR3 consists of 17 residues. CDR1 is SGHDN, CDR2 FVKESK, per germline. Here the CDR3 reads CASSQSSGGIRTDTQYF. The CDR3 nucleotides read TGTGCCAGCAGTCAGTCCTCAGGGGGCATACGTACAGATACGCAGTATTTT.

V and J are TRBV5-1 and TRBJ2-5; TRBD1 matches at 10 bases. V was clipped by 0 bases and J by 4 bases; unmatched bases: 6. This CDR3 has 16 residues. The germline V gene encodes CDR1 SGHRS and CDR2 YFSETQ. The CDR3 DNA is TGCGCCAGCAGCTTGGCGGGGACAGGGGCAACAGAGACCCAGTACTTC. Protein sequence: CASSLAGTGATETQYF. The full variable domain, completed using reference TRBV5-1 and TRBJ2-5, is KAGVTQTPRYLIKTRGQQVTLSCSPISGHRSVSWYQQTPGQGLQFLFEYFSETQRNKGNFPGRFSGRQFSNSRSEMNVSTLELGDSALYLCASSLAGTGATETQYFGPGTRLLVL.

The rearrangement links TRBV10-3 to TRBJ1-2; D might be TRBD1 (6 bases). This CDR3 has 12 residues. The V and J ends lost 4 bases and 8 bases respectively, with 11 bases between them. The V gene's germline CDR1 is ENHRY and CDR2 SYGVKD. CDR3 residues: CAISAGGKGYTF. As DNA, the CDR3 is TGTGCCATCAGTGCGGGGGGCAAAGGCTACACCTTC.

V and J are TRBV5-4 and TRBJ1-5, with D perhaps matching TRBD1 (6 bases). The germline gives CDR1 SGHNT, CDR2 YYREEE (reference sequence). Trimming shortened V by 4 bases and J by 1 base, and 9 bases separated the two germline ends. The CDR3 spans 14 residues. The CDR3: CASSIGGSNQPQHF. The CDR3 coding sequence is TGTGCCAGCAGCATAGGGGGGAGCAATCAGCCCCAGCATTTT.

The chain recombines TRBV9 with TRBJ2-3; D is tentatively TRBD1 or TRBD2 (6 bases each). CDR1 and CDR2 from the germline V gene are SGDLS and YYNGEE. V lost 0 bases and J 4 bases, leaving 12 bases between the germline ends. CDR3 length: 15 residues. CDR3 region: CASSVGGAMADTQYF. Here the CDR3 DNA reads TGTGCCAGCAGCGTAGGGGGGGCGATGGCAGATACGCAGTATTTT.

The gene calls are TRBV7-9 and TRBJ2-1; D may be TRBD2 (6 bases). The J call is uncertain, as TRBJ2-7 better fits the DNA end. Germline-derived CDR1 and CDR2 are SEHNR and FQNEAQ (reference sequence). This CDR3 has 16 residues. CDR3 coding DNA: TGTGCCAGCAGCTTAGCTGGTACGGGAGTTGCCGACGAGCAGTACTTC. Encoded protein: CASSLAGTGVADEQYF.

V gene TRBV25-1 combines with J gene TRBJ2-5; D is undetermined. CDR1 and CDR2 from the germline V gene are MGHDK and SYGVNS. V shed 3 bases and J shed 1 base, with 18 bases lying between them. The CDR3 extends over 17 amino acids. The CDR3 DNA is TGTGCCAGCAGTGACTCCCCCGGCTCCTGGGGCCAAGAGACCCAGTACTTC. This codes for CASSDSPGSWGQETQYF.

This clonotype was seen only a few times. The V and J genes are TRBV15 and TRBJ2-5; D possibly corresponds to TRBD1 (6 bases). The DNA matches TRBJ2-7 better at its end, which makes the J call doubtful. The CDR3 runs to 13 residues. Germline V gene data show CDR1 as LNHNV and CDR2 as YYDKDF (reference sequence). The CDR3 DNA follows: TGTGCCACCAGCAGAGAAAGGGGGTACGAGCAGTACTTC. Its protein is CATSRERGYEQYF.

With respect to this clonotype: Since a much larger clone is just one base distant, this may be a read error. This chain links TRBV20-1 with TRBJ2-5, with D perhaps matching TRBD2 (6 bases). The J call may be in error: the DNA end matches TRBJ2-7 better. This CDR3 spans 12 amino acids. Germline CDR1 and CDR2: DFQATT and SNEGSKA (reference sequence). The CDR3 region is CSAKGLGGEQYF. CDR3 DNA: TGCAGTGCTAAAGGTCTGGGGGGCGAGCAGTACTTC.

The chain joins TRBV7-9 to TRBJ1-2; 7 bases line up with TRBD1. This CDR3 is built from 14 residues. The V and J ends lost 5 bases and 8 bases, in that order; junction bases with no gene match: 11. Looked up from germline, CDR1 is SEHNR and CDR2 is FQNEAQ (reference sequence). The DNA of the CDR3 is TGTGCCAGCAGCCAAGGACAGGCTCTTTCCGGCTACACCTTC. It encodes CASSQGQALSGYTF.

CDR3 region: CASSYVAGGPWNEQFF. In DNA form, the CDR3 reads TGTGCCAGCAGTTACGTTGCGGGAGGGCCTTGGAATGAGCAGTTCTTC. This rearrangement joins TRBV6-2 or TRBV6-3 to TRBJ2-1, with 9 bases lining up with TRBD2. J lost 7 bases, V lost 2 bases, and 9 bases had no gene match. The CDR3 totals 16 residues. Germline V lookup: CDR1 MNHEY, CDR2 SVGEGT.

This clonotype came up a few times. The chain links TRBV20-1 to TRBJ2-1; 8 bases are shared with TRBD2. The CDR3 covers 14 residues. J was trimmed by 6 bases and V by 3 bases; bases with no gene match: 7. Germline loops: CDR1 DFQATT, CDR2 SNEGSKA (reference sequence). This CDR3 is CSARGISGINEQFF. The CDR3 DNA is TGCAGTGCTAGGGGGATTAGCGGGATCAATGAGCAGTTCTTC.

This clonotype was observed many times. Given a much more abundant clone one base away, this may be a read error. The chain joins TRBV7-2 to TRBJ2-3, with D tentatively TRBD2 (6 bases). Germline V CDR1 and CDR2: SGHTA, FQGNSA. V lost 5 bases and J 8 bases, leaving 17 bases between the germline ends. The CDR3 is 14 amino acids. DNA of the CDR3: TGTGCCAGCAGCGTCCCCACCAGGGAGGCTACGCAGTATTTT. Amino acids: CASSVPTREATQYF. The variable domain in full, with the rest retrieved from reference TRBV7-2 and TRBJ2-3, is GAGVSQSPSNKVTEKGKDVELRCDPISGHTALYWYRQSLGQGLEFLIYFQGNSAPDKSGLPSDRFSAERTGGSVSTLTIQRTQQEDSAVYLCASSVPTREATQYFGPGTRLTVL.

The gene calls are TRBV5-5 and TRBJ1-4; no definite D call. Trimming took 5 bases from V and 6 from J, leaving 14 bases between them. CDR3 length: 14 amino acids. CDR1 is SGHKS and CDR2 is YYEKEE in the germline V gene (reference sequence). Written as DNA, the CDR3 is TGTGCCAGCAGTGACACCATAGGGTATGAAAAACTGTTTTTT. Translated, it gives CASSDTIGYEKLFF. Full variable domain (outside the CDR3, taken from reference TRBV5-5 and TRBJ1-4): DAGVTQSPTHLIKTRGQQVTLRCSPISGHKSVSWYQQVLGQGPQFIFQYYEKEERGRGNFPDRFSARQFPNYSSELNVNALLLGDSALYLCASSDTIGYEKLFFGSGTQLSVL.

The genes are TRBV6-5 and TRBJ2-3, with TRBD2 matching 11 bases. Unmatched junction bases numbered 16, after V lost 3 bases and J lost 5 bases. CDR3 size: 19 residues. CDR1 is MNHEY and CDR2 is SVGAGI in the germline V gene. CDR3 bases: TGTGCCAGCAGTTATAGGCCCCTCCTAGCGGGAGGACGGATAGATACGCAGTATTTT. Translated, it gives CASSYRPLLAGGRIDTQYF.

The CDR3 region is CASSQQRSYNSPLHF. The CDR3 bases are TGTGCCAGCAGCCAGCAGCGCTCCTATAATTCACCCCTCCACTTT. The chain has TRBV3-1 and TRBJ1-6, with unresolved D. CDR1 LGHDT and CDR2 YNNKEL come from the germline V gene (reference sequence). CDR3 size: 15 residues. Trimming took off 3 bases at V and 0 bases at J, with 6 bases between the two ends.

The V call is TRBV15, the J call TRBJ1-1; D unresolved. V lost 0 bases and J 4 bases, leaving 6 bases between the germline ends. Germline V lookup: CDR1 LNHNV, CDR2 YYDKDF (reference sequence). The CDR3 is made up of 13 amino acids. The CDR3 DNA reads TGTGCCACCAGCAGAGAGAGAATCACTGAAGCTTTCTTT. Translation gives CATSRERITEAFF.

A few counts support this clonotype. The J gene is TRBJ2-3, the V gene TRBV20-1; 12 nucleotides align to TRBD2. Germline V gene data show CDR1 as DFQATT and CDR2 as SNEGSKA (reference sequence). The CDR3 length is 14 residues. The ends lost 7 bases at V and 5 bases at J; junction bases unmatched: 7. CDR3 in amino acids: CSVSSGRAVDTQYF. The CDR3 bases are TGCAGTGTATCTAGCGGGAGGGCGGTAGATACGCAGTATTTT.

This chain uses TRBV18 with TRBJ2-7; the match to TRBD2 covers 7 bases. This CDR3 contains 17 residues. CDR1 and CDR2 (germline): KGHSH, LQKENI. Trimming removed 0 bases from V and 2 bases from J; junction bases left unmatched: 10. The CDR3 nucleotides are TGTGCCAGCTCACCACCGGGAGGGGCTAGCGGCACCTACGAGCAGTACTTC. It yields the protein CASSPPGGASGTYEQYF.